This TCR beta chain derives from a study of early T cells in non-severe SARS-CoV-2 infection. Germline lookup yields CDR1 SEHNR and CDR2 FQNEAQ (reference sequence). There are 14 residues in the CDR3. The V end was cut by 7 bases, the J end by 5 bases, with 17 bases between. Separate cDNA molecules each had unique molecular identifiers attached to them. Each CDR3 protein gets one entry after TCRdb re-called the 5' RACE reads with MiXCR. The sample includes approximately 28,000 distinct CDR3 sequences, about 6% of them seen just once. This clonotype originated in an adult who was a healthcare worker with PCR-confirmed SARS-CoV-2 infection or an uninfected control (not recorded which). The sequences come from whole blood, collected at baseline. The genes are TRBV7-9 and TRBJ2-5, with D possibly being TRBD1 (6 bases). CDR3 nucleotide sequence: TGTGCCAGCACCCCTGGGACATGGCTTGAGACCCAGTACTTC. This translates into CASTPGTWLETQYF.